One sample yielded the 31 T cell receptor beta chains listed below, sequenced in a study of response to subunit inactivated influenza vaccine. TCRdb passed the RT-PCR reads through MiXCR, listing each CDR3 protein once. The data show fewer than 400,000 distinct CDR3 sequences, 21% seen once. This material consisted of PBMCs from blood, taken roughly 20 months after vaccination. These receptors came from a man aged 50 to 69 who received an inactivated influenza vaccine.

About this clonotype: No conserved phenylalanine or tryptophan is present at the end of the CDR3, so a read error is the likely explanation. The J gene is TRBJ1-4, the V gene TRBV5-1; no reliable D call. Germline V gene data show CDR1 as SGHRS and CDR2 as YFSETQ. The CDR3 is 13 amino acids. V lost 2 bases to trimming and J lost 8 bases, with 10 bases between them. In nucleotides, the CDR3 is TGCGCCAGCAGCTTAGGAAGAGCAGAAAAACTGTTTTCT. Encoded protein: CASSLGRAEKLFS.

This chain uses TRBV28 with TRBJ2-7; a weak D match, TRBD2 (6 bases). Germline V gives CDR1 MDHEN, CDR2 SYDVKM. This CDR3 has 15 amino acids. V was cut by 7 bases and J by 4 bases, with 20 bases left in between. The CDR3 region is CASTTSLGRGYEQYF. The CDR3 region has the DNA TGTGCCAGCACCACTTCCTTGGGTCGGGGGTACGAGCAGTACTTC.

J is TRBJ1-4 and V is TRBV20-1, with TRBD1 identical over 11 bases. With 6 bases clipped from V and 7 bases from J, the junction kept 10 bases outside the gene matches. Germline CDR1 DFQATT, CDR2 SNEGSKA (reference sequence). The CDR3 totals 15 residues. Here the CDR3 DNA reads TGCAGTGCGACTGGACAGGGGGCCGCTCGTGAAAAACTGTTTTTT. Amino acids: CSATGQGAAREKLFF.

This clonotype was seen only a few times. The chain uses TRBV4-3 and TRBJ1-3, with D possibly matching TRBD1 (5 bases). This CDR3 contains 16 residues. Germline CDR1 reads LGHNA; CDR2 reads YSLEER. Trimming cost V 0 bases and J 1 base, with 10 bases left between them. CDR3 nucleotide sequence: TGCGCCAGCAGCCAAGATTTTGCAGGGTCTGGAAACACCATATATTTT. Translating it yields CASSQDFAGSGNTIYF.

This clonotype was counted only a few times. The rearrangement uses TRBV7-2 and TRBJ1-1, with D perhaps matching TRBD1 (6 bases). Trimming took 8 bases from V and 3 from J, leaving 13 bases between them. The V gene's germline CDR1 is SGHTA and CDR2 FQGNSA. The CDR3 is made up of 13 amino acids. The DNA for the CDR3 is TGTGCCAGCCACCGGGACACCGACACTGAAGCTTTCTTT. Residues: CASHRDTDTEAFF.

This clonotype was counted a few times. This chain connects TRBV12-3 or TRBV12-4 to TRBJ1-2; unclear D gene. The CDR3 extends over 15 amino acids. Trimming removed 4 bases at V and 4 bases at J, with 16 bases between. CDR3 in amino acids: CASSSDKGTGYGYTF. The CDR3 nucleotides are TGTGCCAGCAGTTCCGACAAGGGAACGGGCTATGGCTACACCTTC.

This clonotype came up many times. The genes are TRBV12-3 or TRBV12-4 and TRBJ1-6; D call uncertain. Trimming removed 1 base at V and 8 bases at J, with 6 bases between. The CDR3 loop spans 13 amino acids. The CDR3 sequence is CASSLGYDSPLHF. CDR3 sequence (DNA): TGTGCCAGCAGTTTAGGATATGATTCACCCCTCCACTTT.

This clonotype was counted at least ten times. The chain couples TRBV6-5 to TRBJ1-6; tentative D call: TRBD1 (6 bases). CDR1 is MNHEY, CDR2 SVGAGI, per germline. The CDR3 is made up of 13 amino acids. V lost 2 bases, J lost 10 bases, and 9 bases lay in between. The CDR3 nucleotides read TGTGCCAGCAGTTACAGGGGACAATCACCCCTCCACTTT. It is translated as CASSYRGQSPLHF.

There are a few counts of this clonotype. The gene calls are TRBV5-5 and TRBJ2-7; D gene ambiguous. Germline lookup yields CDR1 SGHKS and CDR2 YYEKEE (reference sequence). V was clipped by 4 bases and J by 3 bases, with 11 bases between them. The CDR3 loop spans 13 amino acids. Here the CDR3 reads CASSPLPNYEQYF. Written as DNA, the CDR3 is TGTGCCAGCAGCCCTCTCCCCAACTACGAGCAGTACTTC.

V usage is TRBV6-1 and J usage is TRBJ2-7, with TRBD2 identical over 10 bases. The CDR3 contains 14 residues. V was clipped by 4 bases and J by 5 bases; unmatched bases: 5. Per germline, CDR1 MNHNS and CDR2 SASEGT. CDR3 DNA sequence: TGTGCCAGCAGTGGAACTAGCGGGGTCGACGAGCAGTACTTC. It is translated as CASSGTSGVDEQYF.

The chain combines TRBV5-1 with TRBJ1-4; 10 bases map to TRBD1. The ends lost 4 bases at V and 7 bases at J; junction bases unmatched: 4. CDR1 is SGHRS and CDR2 is YFSETQ in the germline V gene. The CDR3 consists of 14 residues. This CDR3 reads CASSTRTGGEKLFF. As DNA, the CDR3 is TGCGCCAGCAGCACTAGGACAGGGGGTGAAAAACTGTTTTTT.

This clonotype came up a few times. The chain combines TRBV5-1 with TRBJ1-5; D is uncertain. The CDR3 is 13 residues long. CDR1 is SGHRS, CDR2 YFSETQ, per germline. V was trimmed by 0 bases and J by 5 bases, leaving 6 bases between them. The CDR3 protein is CASSLGSDQPQHF. The CDR3 DNA reads TGCGCCAGCAGCTTGGGGTCGGATCAGCCCCAGCATTTT.

This clonotype was seen a handful of times. The rearrangement links TRBV20-1 to TRBJ2-3; weak D call: TRBD1 (6 bases). V was shortened by 4 bases and J by 2 bases, with 10 bases between the two germline ends. CDR1 DFQATT and CDR2 SNEGSKA come from the germline V gene (reference sequence). CDR3 size: 13 residues. CDR3 DNA: TGCAGTGCTACCGGACAGTCCACAGATACGCAGTATTTT. It specifies CSATGQSTDTQYF.

This clonotype was seen more than once but under ten times. V gene TRBV5-1 combines with J gene TRBJ2-3; D may be TRBD1 (6 bases). The CDR3 has 14 residues. V was cut by 4 bases and J by 0 bases, with 9 bases left in between. Per germline, CDR1 SGHRS and CDR2 YFSETQ. CDR3: CASSNRDSTDTQYF. The DNA for the CDR3 is TGCGCCAGCAGCAACAGGGACAGCACAGATACGCAGTATTTT.

The chain employs TRBV18 and TRBJ1-2; the D gene is possibly TRBD1 (6 bases). Trimming took off 3 bases at V and 8 bases at J, with 16 bases between the two ends. The CDR3 is made up of 14 amino acids. Germline V gene sequence: CDR1 KGHSH, CDR2 LQKENI. The CDR3 here is CASSPGAPLEGYTF. Written as DNA, the CDR3 is TGTGCCAGCTCACCGGGGGCACCACTGGAAGGCTACACCTTC.

The sample holds a few counts of this clonotype. The chain recombines TRBV18 with TRBJ1-4, with D possibly being TRBD1 (6 bases). The germline V and J ends were trimmed by 0 bases and 4 bases, with 21 bases remaining between them. Per the germline V gene, CDR1 is KGHSH and CDR2 is LQKENI. The CDR3 runs 19 residues. Here the CDR3 reads CASSPPNREPSDGNEKLFF. The CDR3 coding sequence is TGTGCCAGCTCACCACCGAACAGGGAACCCTCGGATGGTAATGAAAAACTGTTTTTT. Combining the CDR3 with reference TRBV18 and TRBJ1-4 gives the whole variable domain NAGVMQNPRHLVRRRGQEARLRCSPMKGHSHVYWYRQLPEEGLKFMVYLQKENIIDESGMPKERFSAEFPKEGPSILRIQQVVRGDSAAYFCASSPPNREPSDGNEKLFFGSGTQLSVL.

The chain links TRBV5-1 to TRBJ1-6; unclear D gene. The V end lost 5 bases, the J end lost 6 bases, and 9 bases lay between the germline ends. The CDR3 has 13 amino acids. Germline V lookup: CDR1 SGHRS, CDR2 YFSETQ. This chain's CDR3 is CASSSVANSPLHF. Here the CDR3 DNA reads TGCGCCAGCAGTTCGGTTGCTAATTCACCCCTCCACTTT.

CDR3 in amino acids: CASSEACTGTGLNSPLHF. In nucleotides, the CDR3 is TGCGCCAGCAGTGAGGCCTGCACCGGGACAGGGCTAAATTCACCCCTCCACTTT. The V gene is TRBV10-1, the J gene TRBJ1-6, with 9 bases fitting TRBD1. V was clipped by 2 bases and J by 7 bases; unmatched bases: 12. CDR1 and CDR2 (germline): WNHNN, SYGVQD (reference sequence). The CDR3 contains 18 residues.

The chain joins TRBV29-1 to TRBJ2-1; 7 positions agree with TRBD2. Losses at the gene ends were 5 bases for V and 3 bases for J; bases not matched to a gene: 10. Germline CDR1 and CDR2: SQVTM and ANQGSEA. The CDR3 consists of 15 residues. This CDR3 reads CSVLSLAVNYNEQFF. The CDR3 region has the DNA TGCAGCGTTCTCTCCCTAGCGGTGAACTACAATGAGCAGTTCTTC.

V usage is TRBV12-3 or TRBV12-4 and J usage is TRBJ2-1; TRBD1 matches 10 bases. The CDR3 covers 17 residues. V was clipped by 6 bases and J by 4 bases; unmatched bases: 12. CDR3 sequence (DNA): TGTGCCAGCAGCTCAACTTCCGGGACAGGGGCATACAATGAGCAGTTCTTC. It translates to CASSSTSGTGAYNEQFF.

The CDR3 loop reads CASSRNSLGTEAFF. DNA of the CDR3: TGCGCCAGCAGCCGGAACTCACTGGGGACTGAAGCTTTCTTT. This chain connects TRBV5-1 to TRBJ1-1; D is unresolved. With 4 bases removed from V and 5 bases from J, the gap between germline ends came to 15 bases. CDR1 is SGHRS and CDR2 is YFSETQ in the germline V gene. This CDR3 has 14 amino acids.

The rearrangement uses TRBV4-2 and TRBJ2-7; D may be TRBD2 (6 bases). CDR1 is LGHNA and CDR2 is YNFKEQ in the germline V gene. The V gene lost 4 bases and the J gene lost 6 bases, with 19 bases spanning the gap. The CDR3 is made up of 15 amino acids. In DNA form, the CDR3 reads TGTGCCAGCAGCCCCTTATCGGCGTCCGGGGGCGAGCAGTACTTC. Its translation is CASSPLSASGGEQYF.

In this sample, this clonotype turned up many times. This rearrangement joins TRBV12-3 or TRBV12-4 to TRBJ1-1, with D tentatively TRBD1 (5 bases). The CDR3 length is 13 residues. Trimming stripped 3 bases from V and 4 bases from J, with 9 bases between. This chain's CDR3 is CASSFRGSTEAFF. The CDR3 bases are TGTGCCAGCAGTTTTCGGGGGTCCACTGAAGCTTTCTTT.

The chain joins TRBV27 to TRBJ1-2; no reliable D call. Germline V gives CDR1 MNHEY, CDR2 SMNVEV (reference sequence). Trimming removed 7 bases at V and 8 bases at J, with 17 bases between. The CDR3 extends over 13 amino acids. The CDR3 nucleotides are TGTGCCAGCAACGGATTCTCGGGCAGAGGCTACACCTTC. Translation: CASNGFSGRGYTF.

This clonotype was detected many times. This sequence joins TRBV11-1 and TRBJ2-1; D not certain. V lost 1 base to trimming and J lost 9 bases, with 10 bases between them. This CDR3 has 13 amino acids. The germline V gene encodes CDR1 SGHAT and CDR2 FQDESV (reference sequence). The CDR3 here is CASSLGAGGEQFF. The CDR3 bases are TGTGCCAGCAGCTTAGGGGCAGGCGGTGAGCAGTTCTTC.

The rearrangement uses TRBV28 and TRBJ2-7; D assignment may be TRBD1 or TRBD2 (5 bases each). This CDR3 has 14 residues. V lost 3 bases and J lost 2, with 11 bases in between. Germline assignment: CDR1 MDHEN and CDR2 SYDVKM. CDR3 sequence: CASSFFQGPYEQYF. Here the CDR3 DNA reads TGTGCCAGCAGTTTCTTCCAGGGACCCTACGAGCAGTACTTC.

Turning to this clonotype: A much larger clone sits a single nucleotide away, making a read error possible. This chain uses TRBV2 with TRBJ2-2; D is uncertain. The CDR3 contains 11 residues. The V end was cut by 6 bases, the J end by 4 bases, with 3 bases between. Looked up from germline, CDR1 is SNHLY and CDR2 is FYNNEI. The CDR3 region is CASRFTGELFF. DNA for the CDR3: TGTGCCAGCAGATTCACCGGGGAGCTGTTTTTT.

This clonotype was detected only a few times. The V and J genes are TRBV19 and TRBJ1-4; D gene uncertain. The ends were cut back, 0 bases at V and 4 bases at J, with 18 bases in the middle. The CDR3 is 18 residues long. Germline V CDR1 and CDR2: LNHDA, SQIVND (reference sequence). The DNA for the CDR3 is TGTGCCAGTAGTATAGATTCCGGATACCAACCCAGTAATGAAAAACTGTTTTTT. It codes for CASSIDSGYQPSNEKLFF.

The chain couples TRBV7-3 to TRBJ2-2; the match to TRBD2 covers 7 bases. The V segment lost 5 bases and the J segment 1 base; nucleotides outside the gene matches: 1. The CDR3 runs 14 residues. CDR1 and CDR2 from the germline V gene are SGHTA and FQGTGA. The chain's CDR3 is CASSPGGNTGELFF. DNA of the CDR3: TGTGCCAGCAGCCCGGGGGGGAACACCGGGGAGCTGTTTTTT.

V is TRBV20-1 and J is TRBJ1-6, with 9 positions matching TRBD1. Looked up from germline, CDR1 is DFQATT and CDR2 is SNEGSKA (reference sequence). With V trimmed by 5 bases and J by 7 bases, 6 bases remained unmatched. CDR3 length: 14 amino acids. The CDR3 bases are TGCAGTGCTCAGTCCGGGACAGGGAATTCACCCCTCCACTTT. This sequence encodes CSAQSGTGNSPLHF.

In its sample, this clonotype was seen many times. This sequence joins TRBV6-5 and TRBJ2-3; tentatively, D is TRBD1 or TRBD2 (5 bases each). Germline CDR1 reads MNHEY; CDR2 reads SVGAGI. CDR3 size: 13 residues. Between the trimmed V and J ends, which lost 4 bases and 5 bases, there was a span of 10 bases. The CDR3 region has the DNA TGTGCCAGCAGTTTGGGGGATGAAGATACGCAGTATTTT. It specifies CASSLGDEDTQYF.